Following are 24 T cell receptor beta chains from one sample sequenced in a study of cytomegalovirus exposure and HLA in healthy donors. The study ran its PCR with 60 Vbeta and 13 Jbeta primers. Method: immunoSEQ multiplex PCR; TCRdb's copy keeps in-frame clones and lacks some. In the table there are 89,000 or so clones, around 74% of which are singletons. Sequencing was done on a sample of PBMCs. These receptors were taken from a boy aged 5-17 years in good health and CMV-seronegative.

The J gene is TRBJ2-3, the V gene TRBV7-2; 9 nucleotides match TRBD2. Germline V CDR1 and CDR2: SGHTA, FQGNSA. The CDR3 is made up of 18 amino acids. V was pared by 6 bases and J by 2 bases, with 15 bases of the junction left unmatched. The CDR3 nucleotides read TGTGCCAGCAGTCATTACAATCTACTAGCGGGTTACACAGATACGCAGTATTTT. This codes for CASSHYNLLAGYTDTQYF. The whole variable domain, remainder taken from reference TRBV7-2 and TRBJ2-3, is GAGVSQSPSNKVTEKGKDVELRCDPISGHTALYWYRQSLGQGLEFLIYFQGNSAPDKSGLPSDRFSAERTGGSVSTLTIQRTQQEDSAVYLCASSHYNLLAGYTDTQYFGPGTRLTVL.

The chain has TRBV6-6 and TRBJ2-7; D gene ambiguous. The germline CDR1 and CDR2 sequences are MNHNY and SVGAGI (reference sequence). V was trimmed by 2 bases and J by 7 bases, leaving 6 bases between them. CDR3 length equals 11 residues. In DNA form, the CDR3 reads TGTGCCAGCAGTTACCGCGGAGAGCAGTACTTC. Translation: CASSYRGEQYF.

This rearrangement joins TRBV5-1 to TRBJ2-5; TRBD2 matches 8 bases. V was clipped by 6 bases and J by 2 bases; unmatched bases: 6. The V gene's germline CDR1 is SGHRS and CDR2 YFSETQ. This CDR3 has 14 residues. This chain's CDR3 is CASTREGGQETQYF. In DNA form, the CDR3 reads TGCGCCAGCACCCGGGAGGGAGGTCAAGAGACCCAGTACTTC.

This clone was seen just once. The chain is built from TRBV7-9 and TRBJ1-5; unclear D gene. The CDR3 runs to 13 residues. Trimming stripped 5 bases from V and 11 bases from J, with 16 bases between. Per germline, CDR1 SEHNR and CDR2 FQNEAQ (reference sequence). CDR3 in amino acids: CASSPEGGRAQHF. For the CDR3, the DNA is TGTGCCAGCAGCCCCGAAGGTGGGCGGGCCCAGCATTTT. The variable domain in full, with the rest retrieved from reference TRBV7-9 and TRBJ1-5, is DTGVSQNPRHKITKRGQNVTFRCDPISEHNRLYWYRQTLGQGPEFLTYFQNEAQLEKSRLLSDRFSAERPKGSFSTLEIQRTEQGDSAMYLCASSPEGGRAQHFGDGTRLSIL.

V gene TRBV27 combines with J gene TRBJ2-5; D unclear. The length of the CDR3 is 13 residues. Germline V gives CDR1 MNHEY, CDR2 SMNVEV (reference sequence). Trimming shortened V by 5 bases and J by 4 bases, and 11 bases separated the two germline ends. The CDR3 region has the DNA TGTGCCAGCAGTACCCGAAACAGAGAGACCCAGTACTTC. Protein: CASSTRNRETQYF.

The genes are TRBV5-1 and TRBJ2-2, with D possibly being TRBD2 (8 bases). CDR3 length: 16 residues. CDR1 is SGHRS and CDR2 is YFSETQ in the germline V gene. The DNA of the CDR3 is TGCGCTAACGCCGGGACTAGGGGGCGCGGGACCGGGGAGCTGTTTTTT. Protein sequence: CANAGTRGRGTGELFF.

The chain links TRBV5-4 to TRBJ1-1; possible D gene TRBD1, 5 bases. The CDR3 covers 16 residues. The germline CDR1 and CDR2 sequences are SGHNT and YYREEE (reference sequence). V was trimmed by 3 bases and J by 2 bases, leaving 17 bases between them. CDR3 sequence (DNA): TGTGCCAGCAGCTGGGGGGGATCGACCCTTAACACTGAAGCTTTCTTT. Amino acid sequence: CASSWGGSTLNTEAFF.

V usage is TRBV30 and J usage is TRBJ1-1; D perhaps matches TRBD1 (6 bases). Deletions cut 5 bases from V and 1 base from J, with 11 bases between. The CDR3 covers 13 residues. From germline, CDR1 is GTSNPN and CDR2 SVGIG (reference sequence). The CDR3 nucleotides read TGTGCCTGGTGGGACACCCAGAACACTGAAGCTTTCTTT. Translation gives CAWWDTQNTEAFF. The full variable domain, completed using reference TRBV30 and TRBJ1-1, is SQTIHQWPATLVQPVGSPLSLECTVEGTSNPNLYWYRQAAGRGLQLLFYSVGIGQISSEVPQNLSASRPQDRQFILSSKKLLLSDSGFYLCAWWDTQNTEAFFGQGTRLTVV.

The CDR3: CASREDRHRYEQYF. The CDR3 DNA reads TGTGCCAGCAGGGAAGACAGACATAGGTACGAGCAGTACTTC. The chain combines TRBV27 with TRBJ2-7; D may be TRBD1 (5 bases). Between the trimmed V and J ends, which lost 6 bases and 4 bases, there was a span of 16 bases. CDR1 and CDR2 (germline): MNHEY, SMNVEV (reference sequence). The CDR3 contains 14 residues.

The gene calls are TRBV11-2 and TRBJ2-5, with 8 nucleotides matching TRBD2. Looked up from germline, CDR1 is SGHAT and CDR2 is FQNNGV. J lost 5 bases, V lost 4 bases, and 3 bases had no gene match. The CDR3 has 13 amino acids. CDR3 sequence (DNA): TGTGCCAGCAGCTCCACTAGCGGCGAGACCCAGTACTTC. This codes for CASSSTSGETQYF.

The V and J genes are TRBV6-6 and TRBJ1-5; D might be TRBD1 (5 bases). Per germline, CDR1 MNHNY and CDR2 SVGAGI (reference sequence). The germline V and J ends were trimmed by 5 bases and 5 bases, with 16 bases remaining between them. This CDR3 region has 15 residues. The DNA for the CDR3 is TGTGCCAGCAGTGCCCGCGGGGGATCGGATCAGCCCCAGCATTTT. Encoded protein: CASSARGGSDQPQHF.

The rearrangement links TRBV7-8 to TRBJ1-5; D gene unclear. The germline V gene has CDR1 SGHVS and CDR2 FQNEAQ. Trimming left V 5 bases short and J 0 bases short, with 2 bases between. The CDR3 has 12 amino acids. This chain's CDR3 is CASSHSNQPQHF. DNA of the CDR3: TGTGCCAGCAGCCATAGCAATCAGCCCCAGCATTTT.

The V and J genes are TRBV7-9 and TRBJ1-1; 8 nucleotides align to TRBD1. The CDR3 totals 16 residues. Trimming cost V 5 bases and J 1 base; bases outside gene matches: 9. The V gene's germline CDR1 is SEHNR and CDR2 FQNEAQ (reference sequence). The CDR3 nucleotides read TGTGCCAGCAGCGGAAGGCGGACAGGGCAGAACACTGAAGCTTTCTTT. Translating gives CASSGRRTGQNTEAFF.

This chain uses TRBV19 with TRBJ1-5; no reliable D call. V lost 9 bases to trimming and J lost 1 base, with 10 bases between them. Germline V gene data show CDR1 as LNHDA and CDR2 as SQIVND (reference sequence). The CDR3 is 13 amino acids. Here the CDR3 DNA reads TGTGCCAGCTCCTTCGGGAGCAATCAGCCCCAGCATTTT. It codes for CASSFGSNQPQHF.

The chain is built from TRBV2 and TRBJ1-5; D possibly corresponds to TRBD1 (6 bases). Germline-derived CDR1 and CDR2 are SNHLY and FYNNEI. This CDR3 comprises 16 residues. Trimming removed 4 bases from V and 2 bases from J, with 15 bases in between. CDR3 in amino acids: CASSGGGGGGNQPQHF. The CDR3, as DNA: TGTGCCAGCAGTGGGGGGGGAGGGGGTGGCAATCAGCCCCAGCATTTT.

The CDR3: CAWGTGVNTEAFF. The CDR3 nucleotides are TGTGCCTGGGGGACAGGTGTGAACACTGAAGCTTTCTTT. The chain recombines TRBV30 with TRBJ1-1, with 8 bases aligning to TRBD1. Trimming cost V 5 bases and J 0 bases; bases outside gene matches: 2. The germline CDR1 and CDR2 sequences are GTSNPN and SVGIG (reference sequence). CDR3 length: 13 amino acids.

The chain carries TRBV27 and TRBJ1-1; 9 positions match TRBD1. CDR1 is MNHEY, CDR2 SMNVEV, per germline (reference sequence). The CDR3 covers 14 residues. After removal of 6 bases from V and 6 bases from J, the junction contained 8 bases not matched to a gene. CDR3 amino acids: CASRWDREGAEAFF. The CDR3 nucleotides are TGTGCCAGCAGATGGGACAGGGAAGGCGCTGAAGCTTTCTTT.

This chain uses TRBV6-1 with TRBJ1-2; no clear D gene. Germline CDR1 is MNHNS and CDR2 is SASEGT. V was trimmed by 7 bases and J by 6 bases, leaving 15 bases between them. The length of the CDR3 is 13 residues. The CDR3 spells CASIGPQEDGYTF. In DNA, the CDR3 is TGTGCCAGCATCGGCCCCCAGGAGGATGGCTACACCTTC.

In its sample, this clone was seen a few times. The V call is TRBV28, the J call TRBJ1-1; a possible D gene is TRBD1 (6 bases). The germline V and J ends were trimmed by 6 bases and 2 bases, with 13 bases remaining between them. CDR1 and CDR2 from the germline V gene are MDHEN and SYDVKM. CDR3 size: 14 residues. CDR3 amino acids: CASRVTQGNTEAFF. CDR3 DNA: TGTGCCAGCAGAGTTACACAGGGAAACACTGAAGCTTTCTTT.

V gene TRBV7-9 combines with J gene TRBJ2-4; D is undetermined. The length of the CDR3 is 17 residues. V lost 1 base to trimming and J lost 0 bases, with 13 bases between them. The germline V gene has CDR1 SEHNR and CDR2 FQNEAQ (reference sequence). The CDR3 loop is CASSLVGTLAAKNIQYF. CDR3 nucleotide sequence: TGTGCCAGCAGCTTAGTGGGCACCCTTGCAGCCAAAAACATTCAGTACTTC.

In regard to this clone: The junction does not match germline at one end; this may be a read error. The genes are TRBV4-1 and TRBJ1-2; TRBD1 is a possible D gene (6 bases). The CDR3 totals 15 residues. Germline V gene sequence: CDR1 MGHRA, CDR2 YSYEKL. The CDR3 loop reads CASSQGLRDNISVDF. The CDR3 DNA is TGCGCCAGCAGCCAAGGGCTCCGGGACAACATTAGCGTGGACTTC.

The chain is built from TRBV6-5 and TRBJ2-6; a possible D gene is TRBD1 (5 bases). Trimming cost V 3 bases and J 4 bases, with 10 bases left between them. The CDR3 is made up of 15 amino acids. CDR1 and CDR2 (germline): MNHEY, SVGAGI. The CDR3 DNA reads TGTGCCAGCAGTTATGGGGCTGCCGGGGCCAACGTCCTGACTTTC. It translates to CASSYGAAGANVLTF.

The J gene is TRBJ2-1, the V gene TRBV5-1, with TRBD2 matching 15 bases. Germline values: CDR1 SGHRS, CDR2 YFSETQ. The CDR3 covers 15 residues. The V gene end was trimmed by 3 bases and the J gene end by 9 bases; junction bases not matched to a gene: 4. CDR3 sequence reads: CASSSGTSGRSEQFF. Written as DNA, the CDR3 is TGCGCCAGCAGCTCCGGGACTAGCGGGAGGAGTGAGCAGTTCTTC.

The rearrangement links TRBV21-1 to TRBJ2-5; TRBD1, as called in the table, went unchecked against the DNA. TRBV21-1 is tagged as a pseudogene. The CDR3 runs to 17 residues. The CDR3 DNA is TGTGCCAGCAGGCATCTCCAAAAACAGGGGATAAAAGAGACCCAGTACTTC. Encoded protein: CASRHLQKQGIKETQYF.